This T cell receptor beta chain came from a study of response to subunit inactivated influenza vaccine. TCRdb reprocessed the RT-PCR reads via MiXCR and lists one record per CDR3 protein. The sample shows about 570,000 distinct CDR3 sequences, over 9% of them seen only once. Germline loops: CDR1 DFQATT, CDR2 SNEGSKA (reference sequence). This CDR3 spans 15 amino acids. V shed 8 bases and J 11 bases; nucleotides not matched to a gene: 23. This sample was also put to use in a study of T cells expressing NK-cell markers. Turning to that study: A 5'RACE template switching approach incorporating UMIs was used to make TCR beta cDNA. In several donors, dominant clonotypes made up about 25-60.1% of CD3+CD56-NKG2C+ cells.

The chain uses TRBV20-1 and TRBJ1-1, with TRBD1 matching 7 bases. The receptor comes from a man aged 50 to 60 who received an inactivated influenza vaccine. Material: PBMCs from blood, obtained on the day of vaccination. The DNA for the CDR3 is TGCAGTCTTATAGGACAGGAACAATACCTCGGTGGCGCTTTCTTT. Protein sequence: CSLIGQEQYLGGAFF.